The entry below gives a single T cell receptor (beta chain) sequence along with its context. This clone came up once. Its antigen remains undetermined. No base-level quality is on record; no much larger clone is a single base apart. Different DNA sequences within this sample yield the same CDR3. CDR1 SGDLS and CDR2 YYNGEE were looked up in the germline V gene. Including cysteine and phenylalanine, the CDR3 has 13 amino acids. Only the CDR3 part of the read is kept: 39 bases, read in frame from the first base. Trimming costs V 4 bases and J 4 bases, and their ends lie 10 bases apart. Separate from the roughly 650-subject first cohort, the validation cohort of around 130 subjects was the group to which the donors belonged. This specimen comes from a study of cytomegalovirus exposure and HLA in healthy donors listed by TCRdb under 2017. For context, the study as a whole: According to a later analysis, the 110 or so validation repertoires were produced on the same platform as the approximately 600 repertoires of the first cohort. The study was designed to test whether signatures of past pathogen exposure could be identified by cataloging public T cell receptors. In addition to the first cohort of 666 subjects, a separate validation cohort of approximately 120 different subjects was used. High-throughput TCR immunosequencing, statistical association of individual TCRs with disease status, and machine learning were combined to predict cytomegalovirus infection status. Overall study results and their limits: Cytomegalovirus status was reported to be diagnosed by the classifier with high specificity and sensitivity in both the original and validation cohorts. A few of the identified cytomegalovirus-associated TCR beta chains were confirmed in vitro to be specific for cytomegalovirus antigens. A total of about 180 TCR beta chains were listed by the study as associated with cytomegalovirus. The authors suggested that the approach could potentially be extended to other disease states and immunological phenotypes. While some public TCRs were present in many individuals, most TCR sequences turned up only very rarely across donors. Subsequent analysis determined that TCRs grouped into clusters in the first cohort also showed a tendency toward co-occurrence across the 120 validation repertoires, and 94% of cluster scores exceeded 0. The validation cohort had no HLA typing available for a later analysis, so co-occurrence within that cohort was assessed over all 120 or so repertoires.

Library method: the immunoSEQ multiplex PCR assay. Per the authors' processing: A statistical classification framework was built to diagnose cytomegalovirus status from the catalog of TCR beta chain sequences. TCRdb carries this immuneACCESS record with in-frame sequences only. Its versions omit some clonotypes, under half of them owing to an unresolved V gene in the studies checked, with the rest unexplained. V and J calls and clone size come straight from that table; D and trimming were deduced from the DNA. The sample includes 300,000 to 400,000 clones, with 88% observed a single time. The leading ten clones occupy around 0.88% of the sample.

The sequence was obtained from a man under 40 in good health and CMV-seronegative. The sequencing input was PBMCs. The rearrangement combines TRBV9 with TRBJ2-3; TRBD2 is perhaps the D gene, given 5 matching bases. The sequenced DNA is TGTGCCAGCAGCCCCCCCGGGGCAGATACGCAGTATTTT. The translation is CASSPPGADTQYF.